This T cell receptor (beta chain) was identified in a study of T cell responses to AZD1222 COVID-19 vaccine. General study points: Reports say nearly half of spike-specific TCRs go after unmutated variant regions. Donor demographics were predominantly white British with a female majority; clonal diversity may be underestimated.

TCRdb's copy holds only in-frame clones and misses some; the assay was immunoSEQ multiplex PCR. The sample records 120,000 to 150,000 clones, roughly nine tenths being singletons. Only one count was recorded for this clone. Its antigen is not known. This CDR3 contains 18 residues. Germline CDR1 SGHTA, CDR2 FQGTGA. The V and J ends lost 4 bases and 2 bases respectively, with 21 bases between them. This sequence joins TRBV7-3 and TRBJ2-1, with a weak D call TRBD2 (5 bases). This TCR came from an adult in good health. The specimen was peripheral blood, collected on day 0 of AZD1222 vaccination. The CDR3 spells CASSSIPWTPPTYNEQFF. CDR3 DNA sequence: TGTGCCAGCAGCTCCATTCCCTGGACTCCGCCTACCTACAATGAGCAGTTCTTC.